These 19 T cell receptor beta chains were all obtained from the same sample, sequenced in a study of control samples from healthy donors and cancer patients. Profiled with immunoSEQ multiplex PCR; TCRdb holds only in-frame clones, not every one. The table records roughly 120,000 clones, about 86% of them present only once. Sequenced input: blood. These receptors came from a man aged 25 to 45 in good health.

This clone has only one observation. This chain links TRBV28 with TRBJ2-1, with D possibly called TRBD1 or TRBD2 (5 bases each). The V end lost 0 bases, the J end lost 9 bases, and 6 bases lay between the germline ends. The germline V gene encodes CDR1 MDHEN and CDR2 SYDVKM. This CDR3 has 12 amino acids. The DNA for the CDR3 is TGTGCCAGCAGTTTATGGAGGGGTGAGCAGTTCTTC. The encoded protein is CASSLWRGEQFF.

This clone has just one count. The V call is TRBV27, the J call TRBJ1-5; D gene ambiguous. With 9 bases removed from V and 7 bases from J, the gap between germline ends came to 19 bases. The CDR3 extends over 14 amino acids. CDR1 MNHEY and CDR2 SMNVEV come from the germline V gene (reference sequence). CDR3 nucleotide sequence: TGTGCCAGTTCGCCGGCACAGACCCCACAGCCCCAGCATTTT. It yields the protein CASSPAQTPQPQHF.

CDR3: CAWSVQGAYGYTF. As DNA, the CDR3 is TGTGCCTGGAGTGTTCAGGGAGCCTATGGCTACACCTTC. The chain combines TRBV30 with TRBJ1-2; D possibly corresponds to TRBD1 (5 bases). Trimming pared 0 bases from V and 4 bases from J, leaving 9 bases between. This CDR3 spans 13 amino acids. Germline V CDR1 and CDR2: GTSNPN, SVGIG (reference sequence).

CDR3 sequence (DNA): TGTGCCACCAGCAGAGATGGGGCATATGGCTACACCTTC. This translates into CATSRDGAYGYTF. The V gene is TRBV15, the J gene TRBJ1-2, with a possible D match to TRBD1 (5 bases). Germline V gene data show CDR1 as LNHNV and CDR2 as YYDKDF (reference sequence). CDR3 length: 13 amino acids. The V end lost 0 bases, the J end lost 5 bases, and 7 bases lay between the germline ends.

The rearrangement uses TRBV19 and TRBJ2-2, with D unresolved. V gave up 5 bases and J gave up 2 bases, with 12 bases separating them. This CDR3 comprises 15 residues. Germline V gene lookup returns CDR1 LNHDA and CDR2 SQIVND (reference sequence). The CDR3 loop reads CASSVPLFNTGELFF. The DNA of the CDR3 is TGTGCCAGTAGTGTACCCCTATTTAACACCGGGGAGCTGTTTTTT.

This clone was detected only once. V and J are TRBV12-3 or TRBV12-4 and TRBJ2-7; D is tentatively TRBD1 or TRBD2 (6 bases each). The V gene lost 2 bases and the J gene lost 6 bases, with 11 bases spanning the gap. The length of the CDR3 is 13 residues. The CDR3 sequence: CASSLLQGGEQYV. The CDR3 DNA is TGTGCCAGCAGTTTACTACAGGGAGGCGAGCAGTACGTC.

This chain uses TRBV7-3 with TRBJ2-7; D may correspond to TRBD1 or TRBD2 (6 bases each). This CDR3 comprises 15 residues. Between the trimmed V and J ends, which lost 0 bases and 4 bases, there was a span of 13 bases. Germline V gene lookup returns CDR1 SGHTA and CDR2 FQGTGA. CDR3 DNA sequence: TGTGCCAGCAGCTTAACGGGAAGGGGGAGGTACGAGCAGTACGTC. Protein product: CASSLTGRGRYEQYV.

The J gene is TRBJ1-2, the V gene TRBV9; 8 bases fit TRBD1. The CDR3 loop spans 16 amino acids. The germline gives CDR1 SGDLS, CDR2 YYNGEE. The V and J ends lost 3 bases and 5 bases, in that order; junction bases with no gene match: 12. The CDR3 DNA reads TGTGCCAGCAGCGCAGGGACAGGACCCAGTGGGTATGGCTACACCTTC. Translated, it gives CASSAGTGPSGYGYTF.

This sequence joins TRBV28 and TRBJ1-3, with D unclear. V shed 4 bases and J shed 5 bases, with 6 bases lying between them. CDR3 length: 12 residues. CDR1 and CDR2 (germline): MDHEN, SYDVKM. Written as DNA, the CDR3 is TGTGCCAGCAGTTCCGACCGAAACACCATATATTTT. This gives the protein CASSSDRNTIYF.

The chain uses TRBV12-5 and TRBJ1-5, with TRBD1 as a possible D gene (6 bases). Germline V CDR1 and CDR2: LGHNT, FRNRAP. This CDR3 region has 13 residues. The V end lost 5 bases, the J end lost 3 bases, and 8 bases lay between the germline ends. The CDR3 is CASGPGVNQPQHF. The DNA for the CDR3 is TGTGCTAGTGGTCCAGGGGTCAATCAGCCCCAGCATTTT.

The J gene is TRBJ2-2, the V gene TRBV5-1; 11 bases agree with TRBD1. J gave up 4 bases and V 8 bases, and 4 bases lay outside the gene matches. This CDR3 comprises 14 residues. Germline CDR1 is SGHRS and CDR2 is YFSETQ. CDR3: CASGQGAGTGELFF. DNA of the CDR3: TGCGCCAGTGGACAGGGGGCGGGCACCGGGGAGCTGTTTTTT.

This clone occurred once. The chain employs TRBV12-5 and TRBJ2-1, with D possibly TRBD1 on 5 matching bases. This CDR3 comprises 14 residues. Trimming pared 2 bases from V and 10 bases from J, leaving 15 bases between. CDR1 is LGHNT and CDR2 is FRNRAP in the germline V gene. CDR3 DNA sequence: TGTGCTAGTGGTTTGATAAGGGGCCCTGGGGAGCAGTTCTTC. This sequence encodes CASGLIRGPGEQFF.

This chain joins TRBV9 and TRBJ1-4; no firm D call. Trimming shortened V by 0 bases and J by 11 bases, and 11 bases separated the two germline ends. The CDR3 consists of 13 residues. Germline V lookup: CDR1 SGDLS, CDR2 YYNGEE. This chain's CDR3 is CASSVEWAGKLFF. The CDR3 coding sequence is TGTGCCAGCAGCGTAGAGTGGGCCGGGAAACTGTTTTTT.

This clone was picked up a small number of times. The gene calls are TRBV5-1 and TRBJ1-4; D perhaps matches TRBD1 (6 bases). V was clipped by 1 base and J by 2 bases, with 6 bases between them. CDR1 is SGHRS and CDR2 is YFSETQ in the germline V gene. This CDR3 is built from 14 residues. For the CDR3, the DNA is TGCGCCAGCAGCTTGCAGGGGACTAATGAAAAACTGTTTTTT. This gives the protein CASSLQGTNEKLFF.

This clone was recorded once. This chain links TRBV11-2 with TRBJ1-4; D may be TRBD1 (6 bases). This CDR3 region has 15 residues. The V end was cut by 1 base, the J end by 7 bases, with 13 bases between. Looked up from germline, CDR1 is SGHAT and CDR2 is FQNNGV. The CDR3 is CASSLGSGGLEKLFF. The CDR3 DNA is TGTGCCAGCAGCTTAGGTTCGGGGGGCCTTGAAAAACTGTTTTTT.

This clone has a single count. The chain couples TRBV20-1 to TRBJ2-7, with D possibly matching TRBD2 (6 bases). The CDR3 runs 17 residues. V lost 3 bases, J lost 4 bases, and 25 bases lay in between. CDR1 and CDR2 (germline): DFQATT, SNEGSKA (reference sequence). The CDR3 DNA sequence: TGCAGTGCTAGTCTGGGATGGGCCAGGGAGGTTAGGTACGAGCAGTACTTC. This sequence encodes CSASLGWAREVRYEQYF.

The chain joins TRBV24-1 to TRBJ1-2; TRBD1 matches 8 bases. CDR3 length: 12 amino acids. Germline assignment: CDR1 KGHDR and CDR2 SFDVKD. V lost 9 bases and J lost 8; bases outside the gene matches: 7. DNA for the CDR3: TGTGCCACCTGGGGACAGGACTTAGGCTACACCTTC. This codes for CATWGQDLGYTF.

This clone has a single count. This sequence joins TRBV27 and TRBJ2-7; D perhaps matches TRBD2 (6 bases). Germline assignment: CDR1 MNHEY and CDR2 SMNVEV (reference sequence). Trimming took 4 bases from V and 0 from J, leaving 10 bases between them. This CDR3 has 14 amino acids. CDR3 DNA sequence: TGTGCCAGCAGTTCGGCCGGGAGCTCCTACGAGCAGTACTTC. This encodes CASSSAGSSYEQYF.

This clone was found a few times. The V call is TRBV5-1, the J call TRBJ1-1; D not certain. V shed 4 bases and J shed 6 bases, with 16 bases lying between them. The germline CDR1 and CDR2 sequences are SGHRS and YFSETQ. This CDR3 has 14 amino acids. CDR3 residues: CASSLQGGPAEAFF. In nucleotides, the CDR3 is TGCGCCAGCAGCCTGCAAGGAGGGCCAGCTGAAGCTTTCTTT. The full variable domain, rest sourced from reference TRBV5-1 and TRBJ1-1, is KAGVTQTPRYLIKTRGQQVTLSCSPISGHRSVSWYQQTPGQGLQFLFEYFSETQRNKGNFPGRFSGRQFSNSRSEMNVSTLELGDSALYLCASSLQGGPAEAFFGQGTRLTVV.